This T cell receptor beta chain was sequenced during a study of blood T cells in healthy people across ages. Whole-study context: For every two T cells, template switching captured about one barcoded beta molecule.

The use of a sample-barcoded 5' primer and a J-beta primer mix characterized a second PCR of about 6 to 12 cycles. TCRdb re-called the 5' RACE reads through MiXCR, storing one row per CDR3 protein. The table has some 860,000 distinct CDR3 sequences, roughly 50% seen once. The receptor was derived from a man aged 35 to 55 in good health. Material: blood.

The CDR3 DNA reads as TGTGCCAGCAGTTTGTTGGGAAGGCCCCAGCATTTT. Its protein product is CASSLLGRPQHF. V usage is TRBV12-3 or TRBV12-4 and J usage is TRBJ1-5; D ambiguous. The CDR3 runs to 12 residues. V was pared by 3 bases and J by 9 bases, with 9 bases between.